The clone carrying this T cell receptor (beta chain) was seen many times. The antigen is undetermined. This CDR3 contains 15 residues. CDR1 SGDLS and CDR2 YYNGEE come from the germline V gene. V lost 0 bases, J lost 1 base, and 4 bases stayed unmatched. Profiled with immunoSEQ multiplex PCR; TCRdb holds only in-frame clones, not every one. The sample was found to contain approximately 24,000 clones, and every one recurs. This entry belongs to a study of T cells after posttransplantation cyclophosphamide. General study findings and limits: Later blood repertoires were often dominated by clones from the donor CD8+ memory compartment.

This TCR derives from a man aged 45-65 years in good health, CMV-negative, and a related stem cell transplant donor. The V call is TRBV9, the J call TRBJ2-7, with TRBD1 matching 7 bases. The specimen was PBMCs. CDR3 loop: CASSVGGQISYEQYF. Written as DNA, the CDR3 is TGTGCCAGCAGCGTAGGGGGACAGATATCCTACGAGCAGTACTTC.